This T cell receptor beta chain was sequenced for a study of monozygotic twins with inflammatory bowel disease. Whole-study findings and limits: The existence of one strong signal or clonotype linked to IBD lacked support.

For this clonotype: Its antigen is as yet unknown.

cDNA was made in eight separate reactions per sample. From the 5' RACE reads, TCRdb lists one entry per CDR3 protein and no DNA. The sample spans around 370,000 distinct CDR3 sequences; the ten largest clones claim 2.5% to 3%. Germline CDR1 is SNHLY and CDR2 is FYNNEI. This CDR3 has 14 residues. The receptor comes from a human donor with ulcerative colitis or Crohn's disease, or a healthy co-twin of an affected twin (not recorded which). The sample was blood. The chain has TRBV2 and TRBJ1-3; TCRdb gives TRBD1 as the D gene, but with no DNA this cannot be confirmed. This chain's CDR3 is CASSDQGTGNTIYF.